This T cell receptor beta chain was found in a study of glioma-infiltrating T cells after dendritic cell vaccination. The overall study: Between the early 2000s and the early 2010s, patients got autologous tumor lysate-pulsed dendritic cell vaccines.

General study findings and limits: Estimated pretreatment TIL content predicted outcome after dendritic cell vaccination.

A word on this clone: Antigen specificity is unknown.

This table comes from immunoSEQ multiplex PCR, and its TCRdb copy is limited to in-frame clones, with some not included. The sample carries approximately 67,000 clones, about four fifths recorded once. Trimming cost V 3 bases and J 1 base; bases outside gene matches: 1. CDR3 size: 16 residues. The germline V gene encodes CDR1 SGHRS and CDR2 YFSETQ. This receptor was obtained from a human donor with glioblastoma. The specimen comprised blood, sampled before dendritic cell vaccination. The chain is built from TRBV5-1 and TRBJ2-3; 14 positions match TRBD2. In DNA, the CDR3 is TGCGCCAGCAGCTCGGGACTAGCGGGGGGCACAGATACGCAGTATTTT. Protein product: CASSSGLAGGTDTQYF.